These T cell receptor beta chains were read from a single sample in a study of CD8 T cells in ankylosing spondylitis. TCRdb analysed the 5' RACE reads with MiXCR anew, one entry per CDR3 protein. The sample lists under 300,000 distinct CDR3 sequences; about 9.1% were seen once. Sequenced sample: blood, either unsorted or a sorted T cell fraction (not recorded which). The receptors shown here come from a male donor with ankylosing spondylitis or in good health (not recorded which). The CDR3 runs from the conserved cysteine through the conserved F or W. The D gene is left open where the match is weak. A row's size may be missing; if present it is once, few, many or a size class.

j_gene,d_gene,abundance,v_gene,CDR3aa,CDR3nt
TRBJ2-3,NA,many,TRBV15,CATSFRTDTQYF,TGTGCCACCAGCTTTAGAACAGATACGCAGTATTTT
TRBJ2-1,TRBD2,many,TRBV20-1,CSARDRETGGKYNEQFF,TGCAGTGCTAGAGATCGGGAAACGGGAGGGAAGTACAATGAGCAGTTCTTC
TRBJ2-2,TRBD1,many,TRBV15,CATSRAGTGGAGELFF,TGTGCCACCAGCAGAGCTGGGACAGGAGGCGCCGGGGAGCTGTTTTTT
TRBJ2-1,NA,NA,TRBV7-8,CASSLGRGRAGDNEQFF,TGTGCCAGCAGCTTAGGCAGGGGAAGGGCGGGGGACAATGAGCAGTTCTTC
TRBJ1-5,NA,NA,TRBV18,CASSPSDSNQPQHF,TGTGCCAGCTCACCATCAGATAGCAATCAGCCCCAGCATTTT
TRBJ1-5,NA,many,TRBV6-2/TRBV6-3,CASSDFLALDQPQHF,TGTGCCAGCAGTGACTTCCTAGCCCTCGATCAGCCCCAGCATTTT
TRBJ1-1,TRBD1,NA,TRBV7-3,CASSPAGRGQAREAFF,TGTGCCAGCAGCCCAGCAGGAAGGGGACAGGCTCGTGAAGCTTTCTTT
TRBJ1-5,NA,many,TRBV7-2,CASSTYNQPQHF,TGTGCCAGCAGCACCTACAATCAGCCCCAGCATTTT
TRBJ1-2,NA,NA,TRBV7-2,CASSPDRVAGYTF,TGTGCCAGCAGCCCGGACCGGGTCGCTGGCTACACCTTC
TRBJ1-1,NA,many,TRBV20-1,CSASTTVVTEAFF,TGCAGTGCGAGCACTACAGTCGTCACTGAAGCTTTCTTT
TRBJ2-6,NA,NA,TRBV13,CAMSPGLLCSGANVLTF,TGTGCCATGAGCCCCGGGCTCCTCTGCTCTGGGGCCAACGTCCTGACTTTC
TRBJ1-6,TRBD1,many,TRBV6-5,CASSYSGQGSPYNSPLHF,TGTGCCAGCAGTTACTCGGGACAGGGGTCCCCTTATAATTCACCCCTCCACTTT
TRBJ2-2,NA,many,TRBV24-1,CATSDSRTANTGELFF,TGTGCCACCAGTGATTCCAGGACAGCGAACACCGGGGAGCTGTTTTTT
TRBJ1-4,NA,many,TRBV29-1,CSGQQTNEKLFF,TGCAGCGGACAGCAGACTAATGAAAAACTGTTTTTT
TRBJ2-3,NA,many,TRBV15,CATSRDLGTDTQYF,TGTGCCACCAGCAGAGATCTAGGCACAGATACGCAGTATTTT
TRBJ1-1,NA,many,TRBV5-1,CASSSFENTEAFF,TGCGCCAGCAGCTCCTTTGAAAACACTGAAGCTTTCTTT
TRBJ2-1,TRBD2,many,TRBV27,CASLFSGRSGNEQFF,TGTGCCAGCTTATTTAGCGGGAGGTCAGGCAATGAGCAGTTCTTC
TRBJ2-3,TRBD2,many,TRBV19,CASSTLAGGTTDTQYF,TGTGCCAGTAGTACTCTAGCGGGGGGTACCACAGATACGCAGTATTTT
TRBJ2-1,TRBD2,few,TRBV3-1,CASSPFFSGGKQARSYNEQFF,TGTGCCAGCAGCCCTTTTTTTAGCGGGGGGAAACAGGCTAGGTCCTACAATGAGCAGTTCTTC
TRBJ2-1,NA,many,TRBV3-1,CASSQEGGGRFF,TGTGCCAGCAGCCAAGAAGGAGGCGGGCGGTTCTTC
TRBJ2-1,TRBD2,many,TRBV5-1,CASSLAAGLARNEQFF,TGCGCCAGCAGCTTGGCGGCGGGACTAGCGCGGAATGAGCAGTTCTTC
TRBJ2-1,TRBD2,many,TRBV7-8,CASSPLAGETYNEQFF,TGTGCCAGCAGCCCCCTAGCGGGAGAAACCTACAATGAGCAGTTCTTC
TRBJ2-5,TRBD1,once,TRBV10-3,CAIGQGGPQETQYF,TGTGCCATAGGACAGGGCGGGCCCCAAGAGACCCAGTACTTC
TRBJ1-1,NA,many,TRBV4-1,CASSLQHEGTEAFF,TGCGCCAGCAGCTTGCAGCATGAAGGCACTGAAGCTTTCTTT
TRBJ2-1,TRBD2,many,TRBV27,CASSAPGLASHNEQFF,TGTGCCAGCAGCGCTCCGGGACTAGCCTCCCATAATGAGCAGTTCTTC
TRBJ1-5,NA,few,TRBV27,CASSFGRGDQPQHF,TGTGCCAGCAGTTTTGGCAGGGGTGATCAGCCCCAGCATTTT